The sequence of this T cell receptor beta chain was determined in a study of response to subunit inactivated influenza vaccine (dated by TCRdb to 2016 to 2019). In the study overall: The study used deep quantitative T cell receptor repertoire profiling to track responses to a trivalent subunit inactivated influenza vaccine. Overall study outcomes, separate from this receptor: It was suggested by the authors that each seasonal influenza vaccination may recruit only a limited number of new T cells.

Libraries came from RT-PCR. For sequencing, an Illumina HiSeq 2500 was employed. TCRdb cleaned the public reads at Q25 with fastp, built clones with MiXCR and kept in-frame beta chains. CDR3 protein sequences are deduplicated, and each keeps its most common genes and DNA. This sample comprises 700,000 to 800,000 distinct CDR3 sequences, 18% of them detected only once. Jointly, the top ten make up 11% of the sample. For this clonotype: Its antigen is not yet known. Base qualities were left out, and no much larger clone turns up one base away.

Trimming removed 3 bases from V and 8 bases from J, leaving 8 bases between the germline ends. CDR1 and CDR2 were assigned from the germline V gene (reference sequence) as DFQATT and SNEGSKA. Including the terminal cysteine and phenylalanine, the CDR3 comprises 11 residues. This entry keeps only the CDR3 DNA: 33 bases, framed from base 1. The specimen comprised PBMCs from blood, sampled roughly 5 days after vaccination. The V and J genes are TRBV20-1 and TRBJ2-1, with the D gene call left open. The TCR was taken from a man aged 50-59 years who received an inactivated influenza vaccine. Donor details come from another sample of the same person, matched by shared clones. The CDR3 reads as follows: CSASIRDEQFF. The nucleotide sequence is TGCAGTGCTAGCATAAGAGATGAGCAGTTCTTC.